The next 8 T cell receptor beta chains were all read from a single sample in a study of blood T cell repertoires in COVID-19. Clones were sequenced by immunoSEQ multiplex PCR, and TCRdb holds only the in-frame ones, with some missing. The profile shows about 260,000 clones, around 84% of them singletons. Sequencing input: PBMCs or T cells enriched from blood (not recorded which). The receptors here all came from a man aged 25 to 40 with acute COVID-19.

CDR3 nucleotides: TGTGCCAGCAGTTTAGGGGGGGCCGACACTGAAGCTTTCTTT. It codes for CASSLGGADTEAFF. The chain recombines TRBV28 with TRBJ1-1; TRBD1 might be the D (6 bases). The V gene lost 2 bases and the J gene lost 3 bases, with 10 bases spanning the gap. CDR1 is MDHEN, CDR2 SYDVKM, per germline. This CDR3 comprises 14 residues.

The genes are TRBV28 and TRBJ1-2, with TRBD1 matching 9 bases. J lost 1 base, V lost 6 bases, and 3 bases had no gene match. Germline-derived CDR1 and CDR2 are MDHEN and SYDVKM. CDR3 size: 14 residues. The CDR3 region is CASRRTGDNYGYTF. The CDR3 region has the DNA TGTGCCAGCAGGAGGACAGGGGATAACTATGGCTACACCTTC.

The V gene is TRBV28, the J gene TRBJ2-7; 7 bases map to TRBD1. V lost 2 bases and J lost 2; bases outside the gene matches: 3. The CDR3 runs to 14 residues. From germline, CDR1 is MDHEN and CDR2 SYDVKM. CDR3 DNA: TGTGCCAGCAGTTTACCGGGACAGACCTACGAGCAGTACGTC. Amino acid sequence: CASSLPGQTYEQYV.

The chain has TRBV11-2 and TRBJ2-3; D might be TRBD1 (6 bases). The V end was cut by 0 bases, the J end by 6 bases, with 16 bases between. The CDR3 contains 16 residues. Germline CDR1 reads SGHAT; CDR2 reads FQNNGV. CDR3 DNA sequence: TGTGCCAGCAGCTTAGATCGGAGCAGGGGTGTGGATACGCAGTATTTT. This translates into CASSLDRSRGVDTQYF.

Details on this clone: The junction departs from the called germline gene at one end, perhaps through a read error. The chain couples TRBV5-1 to TRBJ1-3, with TRBD1 as a possible D gene (6 bases). Germline CDR1 SGHRS, CDR2 YFSETQ. The CDR3 spans 16 residues. The CDR3 bases are TGTGCCAGCAGCACCCAACAGGGATTTCCTGGAAACACCATATATTTT. It is translated as CASSTQQGFPGNTIYF.

The chain is built from TRBV6-5 and TRBJ2-3, with D perhaps TRBD1 (5 bases). Germline CDR1 and CDR2: MNHEY and SVGAGI. The CDR3 runs 11 residues. Trimming removed 10 bases from V and 2 bases from J, with 7 bases in between. The CDR3 here is CATGFTDTQYF. In DNA, the CDR3 is TGTGCCACAGGGTTCACAGATACGCAGTATTTT.

This clone was detected a few times. CDR3 coding DNA: TGTGCCAGCACCCCGGGGGGAGGCTATGGCTACACCTTC. Its protein product is CASTPGGGYGYTF. The V and J genes are TRBV2 and TRBJ1-2, with D possibly being TRBD1 (5 bases). V lost 7 bases and J lost 4, with 13 bases in between. The germline V gene encodes CDR1 SNHLY and CDR2 FYNNEI. CDR3 length: 13 amino acids.

The V and J genes are TRBV28 and TRBJ1-1, with D perhaps matching TRBD1 (5 bases). V lost 6 bases and J 0 bases, leaving 11 bases between the germline ends. The CDR3 loop spans 14 amino acids. The germline V gene has CDR1 MDHEN and CDR2 SYDVKM. CDR3 sequence (DNA): TGTGCCAGCAGGAAACAGGCTATGAACACTGAAGCTTTCTTT. Translating it yields CASRKQAMNTEAFF.